One and the same sample provided the 18 T cell receptor beta chains below, sequenced in a study of cytomegalovirus exposure and HLA in healthy donors. Some clones are missing from TCRdb's copy, which holds only in-frame ones; the method was immunoSEQ multiplex PCR. This table holds 120,000 or so clones, about 92% found once. Sequencing input: PBMCs. The receptors derive from a woman aged 18 to 35 in good health and CMV-seronegative.

The chain is built from TRBV27 and TRBJ1-3; a possible D gene is TRBD1 (5 bases). This CDR3 is built from 14 residues. Germline CDR1 MNHEY, CDR2 SMNVEV (reference sequence). V was cut by 7 bases and J by 0 bases, with 10 bases left in between. The CDR3 region is CASKTGNSGNTIYF. CDR3 nucleotide sequence: TGTGCCAGCAAAACAGGAAACTCTGGAAACACCATATATTTT.

The chain has TRBV19 and TRBJ2-7; 11 bases are a match to TRBD2. Germline assignment: CDR1 LNHDA and CDR2 SQIVND (reference sequence). The CDR3 length is 17 residues. V shed 7 bases and J 1 base; nucleotides not matched to a gene: 12. This CDR3 is CASTSGSASGRSYEQYF. The DNA of the CDR3 is TGTGCCAGTACCTCAGGGTCGGCTAGCGGGAGGTCCTACGAGCAGTACTTC.

The V call is TRBV6-5, the J call TRBJ1-4; D may be TRBD1 (5 bases). Germline V gives CDR1 MNHEY, CDR2 SVGAGI. The V and J ends lost 6 bases and 4 bases respectively, with 12 bases between them. The length of the CDR3 is 14 residues. The CDR3 region has the DNA TGTGCCAGCAGGTCGCAGGGAATTAATGAAAAACTGTTTTTT. Its protein is CASRSQGINEKLFF.

V gene TRBV4-1 combines with J gene TRBJ1-2; 8 nucleotides line up with TRBD1. The CDR3 is made up of 15 amino acids. V gave up 2 bases and J gave up 8 bases; unmatched junction bases: 10. Per germline, CDR1 MGHRA and CDR2 YSYEKL. The DNA of the CDR3 is TGCGCCAGCAGCCAACCGGGACAGGTGGGGGAAGGCTACACCTTC. Encoded protein: CASSQPGQVGEGYTF.

This clone was seen only a few times. The V and J genes are TRBV6-6 and TRBJ1-2; 9 positions match TRBD1. The germline V gene encodes CDR1 MNHNY and CDR2 SVGAGI (reference sequence). J lost 8 bases, V lost 3 bases, and 4 bases had no gene match. The CDR3 loop spans 13 amino acids. The DNA for the CDR3 is TGTGCCAGCAGTTATAGACAGGGGGAGGGCTACACCTTC. Translating gives CASSYRQGEGYTF.

The chain is built from TRBV6-1 and TRBJ2-5; weak D call: TRBD2 (5 bases). Germline CDR1 is MNHNS and CDR2 is SASEGT. Trimming cost V 6 bases and J 5 bases, with 10 bases left between them. The CDR3 contains 12 residues. This CDR3 is CASRLRGETQYF. The CDR3 coding sequence is TGTGCCAGCAGGTTACGAGGGGAGACCCAGTACTTC.

The chain has TRBV6-5 and TRBJ2-1; a weak D match, TRBD2 (6 bases). From germline, CDR1 is MNHEY and CDR2 SVGAGI. V shed 2 bases and J shed 4 bases, with 15 bases lying between them. This CDR3 is built from 16 residues. The DNA of the CDR3 is TGTGCCAGCAGTTACCCTCCCGGGAGAGGATACAATGAGCAGTTCTTC. Translating gives CASSYPPGRGYNEQFF.

The chain recombines TRBV9 with TRBJ2-2; no reliable D call. Between the trimmed V and J ends, which lost 4 bases and 4 bases, there was a span of 11 bases. Germline CDR1 reads SGDLS; CDR2 reads YYNGEE. The CDR3 extends over 14 amino acids. CDR3 DNA: TGTGCCAGCAGCCCTAGAGAAGGCACCGGGGAGCTGTTTTTT. It specifies CASSPREGTGELFF.

This chain uses TRBV19 with TRBJ2-1; 10 bases match TRBD1. There are 13 residues in the CDR3. Germline lookup yields CDR1 LNHDA and CDR2 SQIVND (reference sequence). V gave up 4 bases and J gave up 8 bases; unmatched junction bases: 2. CDR3 nucleotide sequence: TGTGCCAGTAGTACCGACAGGGGGCATGAGCAGTTCTTC. It yields the protein CASSTDRGHEQFF.

This clone was seen once. The chain combines TRBV27 with TRBJ1-1, with 7 bases aligning to TRBD1. The CDR3 sequence is 15 residues long. In germline, CDR1 is MNHEY, CDR2 SMNVEV (reference sequence). V lost 3 bases and J lost 1; bases outside the gene matches: 5. The CDR3 reads CASSFGRQGNTEAFF. The CDR3 nucleotides are TGTGCCAGCAGTTTTGGACGACAGGGGAACACTGAAGCTTTCTTT.

This clone appeared once. V is TRBV6-5 and J is TRBJ1-1; unclear D gene. V lost 4 bases to trimming and J lost 6 bases, with 9 bases between them. CDR1 and CDR2 (germline): MNHEY, SVGAGI. The CDR3 extends over 12 amino acids. Here the CDR3 reads CASSSSTPEAFF. Written as DNA, the CDR3 is TGTGCCAGCAGTTCATCGACTCCTGAAGCTTTCTTT.

The chain joins TRBV2 to TRBJ2-7; 13 nucleotides agree with TRBD2. CDR1 and CDR2 (germline): SNHLY, FYNNEI. With 4 bases clipped from V and 5 bases from J, the junction kept 2 bases outside the gene matches. The CDR3 totals 14 residues. The CDR3 DNA reads as TGTGCCAGCAGTGTGACTAGCGGGAGGAACGAGCAGTACTTC. Protein: CASSVTSGRNEQYF.

This clone occurred once. The rearrangement links TRBV30 to TRBJ1-4; perhaps TRBD1 as D (6 bases). Per germline, CDR1 GTSNPN and CDR2 SVGIG (reference sequence). Trimming removed 6 bases at V and 11 bases at J, with 19 bases between. The CDR3 covers 13 residues. CDR3 DNA sequence: TGTGCCTGCCTGTTACAGGGTTTTGAGAAACTGTTTTTT. Amino acid sequence: CACLLQGFEKLFF.

V and J are TRBV27 and TRBJ1-1, with D perhaps matching TRBD1 (6 bases). The germline V gene has CDR1 MNHEY and CDR2 SMNVEV (reference sequence). The V end was cut by 6 bases, the J end by 4 bases, with 12 bases between. The CDR3 has 13 residues. The CDR3 reads CASSQTGVTEAFF. The DNA for the CDR3 is TGTGCCAGCAGCCAGACAGGAGTCACTGAAGCTTTCTTT.

The rearrangement joins TRBV19 to TRBJ2-7; 9 positions agree with TRBD1. The CDR3 is 15 residues long. Germline-derived CDR1 and CDR2 are LNHDA and SQIVND (reference sequence). Germline trimming cut 7 bases from V and 1 base from J; bases unmatched to any gene: 8. DNA of the CDR3: TGTGCCAGTACGGTGGGGACAGGGATGTCCTACGAGCAGTACTTC. It codes for CASTVGTGMSYEQYF.

The chain joins TRBV11-2 to TRBJ1-6, with D hard to call. V dropped 4 bases and J dropped 10 bases, with 11 bases sitting between them. Germline V gene data show CDR1 as SGHAT and CDR2 as FQNNGV. The CDR3 length is 13 residues. This chain's CDR3 is CASSSKRRSPLHF. The DNA for the CDR3 is TGTGCCAGCAGCTCGAAGCGTCGGTCACCCCTCCACTTT.

This clone has only one observation. The chain is built from TRBV29-1 and TRBJ2-1; 9 nucleotides match TRBD1. This CDR3 has 14 amino acids. CDR1 SQVTM and CDR2 ANQGSEA come from the germline V gene. V shed 6 bases, J shed 5 bases, and the junction held 8 bases outside the gene matches. Here the CDR3 DNA reads TGCAGCGTCCGCGACAGGGGGTTTGACAATGAGCAGTTCTTC. It translates to CSVRDRGFDNEQFF.

The CDR3 reads CASSQDAGLAGGNEQFF. The CDR3 DNA reads as TGTGCCAGCAGCCAAGATGCGGGACTAGCGGGAGGAAATGAGCAGTTCTTC. V and J are TRBV4-2 and TRBJ2-1, with TRBD2 identical over 15 bases. CDR1 is LGHNA and CDR2 is YNFKEQ in the germline V gene. The CDR3 is 17 amino acids. J lost 7 bases, V lost 0 bases, and 4 bases had no gene match.